This T cell receptor (beta chain) came from a study of human T cells and chemical hapten exposure. Whole-study findings and limits: In the PT1 data, expanded TCR counts showed a positive correlation with patch test score.

Described time point: patch test 2, 6 weeks after DPC sensitization. The treatment: therapeutic diphenylcyclopropenone sensitization with weekly scalp DPC. In this sample, this clonotype turned up a few times. The target antigen is unknown. TCRdb fed the RACE reads into MiXCR, producing one record per CDR3 protein. The sample yields about 84,000 distinct CDR3 sequences, about 10% seen once. Germline CDR1 and CDR2: SQVTM and ANQGSEA. This CDR3 spans 15 amino acids. Germline trimming cut 2 bases from V and 7 bases from J; bases unmatched to any gene: 8. This clonotype was obtained from a woman in her 50s with alopecia areata. Some clones in this sample may be carry-over from other donors' samples. The gene calls are TRBV29-1 and TRBJ2-2; 9 nucleotides agree with TRBD2. This specimen consisted of whole blood, obtained in connection with sensitization to the hapten diphenylcyclopropenone (DPC). The CDR3 here is CSVETVLAGDGELFF. The DNA of the CDR3 is TGCAGCGTTGAAACCGTGTTAGCGGGAGACGGGGAGCTGTTTTTT.